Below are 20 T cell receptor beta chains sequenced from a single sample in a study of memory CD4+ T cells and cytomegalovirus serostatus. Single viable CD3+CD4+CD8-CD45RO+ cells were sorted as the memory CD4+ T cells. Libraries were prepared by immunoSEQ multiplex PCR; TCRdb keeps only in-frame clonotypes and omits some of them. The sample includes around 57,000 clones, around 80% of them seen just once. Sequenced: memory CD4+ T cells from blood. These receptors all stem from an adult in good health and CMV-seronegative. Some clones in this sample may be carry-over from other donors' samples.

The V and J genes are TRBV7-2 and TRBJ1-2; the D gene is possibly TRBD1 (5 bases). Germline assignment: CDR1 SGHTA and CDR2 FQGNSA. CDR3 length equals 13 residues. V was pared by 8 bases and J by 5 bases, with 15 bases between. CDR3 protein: CASGRVRQYGYTF. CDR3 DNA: TGTGCCAGCGGTAGAGTAAGACAGTATGGCTACACCTTC.

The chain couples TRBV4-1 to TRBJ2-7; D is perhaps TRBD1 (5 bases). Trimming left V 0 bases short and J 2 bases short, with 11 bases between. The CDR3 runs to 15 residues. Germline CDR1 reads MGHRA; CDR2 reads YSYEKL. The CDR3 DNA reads TGCGCCAGCAGCCAAGATGGCAGGGTAGCCTACGAGCAGTACTTC. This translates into CASSQDGRVAYEQYF.

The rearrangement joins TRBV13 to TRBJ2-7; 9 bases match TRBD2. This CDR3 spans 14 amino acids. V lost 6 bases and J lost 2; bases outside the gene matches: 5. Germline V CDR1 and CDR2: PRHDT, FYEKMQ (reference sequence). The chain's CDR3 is CASSDAGGTYEQYF. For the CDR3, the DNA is TGTGCCAGCAGTGACGCGGGGGGGACCTACGAGCAGTACTTC.

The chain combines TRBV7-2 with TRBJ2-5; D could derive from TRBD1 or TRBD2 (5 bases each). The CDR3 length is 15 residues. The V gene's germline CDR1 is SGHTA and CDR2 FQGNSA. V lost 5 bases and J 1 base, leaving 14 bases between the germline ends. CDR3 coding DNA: TGTGCCAGCAGCCTCATCCCGGGACCCCAAGAGACCCAGTACTTC. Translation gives CASSLIPGPQETQYF.

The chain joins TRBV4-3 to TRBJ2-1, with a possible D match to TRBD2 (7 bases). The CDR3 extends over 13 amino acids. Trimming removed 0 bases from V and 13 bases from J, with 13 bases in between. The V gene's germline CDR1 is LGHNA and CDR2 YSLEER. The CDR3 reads CASSQERGLVQFF. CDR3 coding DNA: TGCGCCAGCAGCCAAGAGCGGGGGCTAGTTCAGTTCTTC.

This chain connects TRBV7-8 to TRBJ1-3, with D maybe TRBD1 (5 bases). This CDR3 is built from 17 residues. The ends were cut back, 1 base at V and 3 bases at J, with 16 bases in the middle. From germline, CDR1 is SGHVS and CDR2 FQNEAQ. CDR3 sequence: CASSLGRRGSFGNTIYF. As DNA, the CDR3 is TGTGCCAGCAGCTTAGGAAGGAGGGGAAGCTTTGGAAACACCATATATTTT.

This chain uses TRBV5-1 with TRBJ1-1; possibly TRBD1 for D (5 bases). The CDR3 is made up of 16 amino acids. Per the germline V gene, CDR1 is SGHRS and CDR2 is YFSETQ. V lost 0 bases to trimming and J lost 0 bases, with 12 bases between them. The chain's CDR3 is CASSLGIGGMNTEAFF. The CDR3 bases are TGCGCCAGCAGCTTGGGGATCGGGGGAATGAACACTGAAGCTTTCTTT.

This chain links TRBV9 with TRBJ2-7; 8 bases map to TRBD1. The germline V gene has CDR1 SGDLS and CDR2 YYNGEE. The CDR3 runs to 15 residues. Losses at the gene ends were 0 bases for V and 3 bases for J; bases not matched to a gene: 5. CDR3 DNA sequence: TGTGCCAGCAGCGTAGCGGACAGGGAGGTCTACGAGCAGTACTTC. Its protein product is CASSVADREVYEQYF.

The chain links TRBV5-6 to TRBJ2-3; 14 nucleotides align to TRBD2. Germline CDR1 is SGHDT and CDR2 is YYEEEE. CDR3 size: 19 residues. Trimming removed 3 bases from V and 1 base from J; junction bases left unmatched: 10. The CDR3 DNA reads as TGTGCCAGCAGCTCCCTGACTAGCGGGAGGGAATTTGGCACAGATACGCAGTATTTT. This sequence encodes CASSSLTSGREFGTDTQYF. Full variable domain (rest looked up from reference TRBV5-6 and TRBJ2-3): DAGVTQSPTHLIKTRGQQVTLRCSPKSGHDTVSWYQQALGQGPQFIFQYYEEEERQRGNFPDRFSGHQFPNYSSELNVNALLLGDSALYLCASSSLTSGREFGTDTQYFGPGTRLTVL.

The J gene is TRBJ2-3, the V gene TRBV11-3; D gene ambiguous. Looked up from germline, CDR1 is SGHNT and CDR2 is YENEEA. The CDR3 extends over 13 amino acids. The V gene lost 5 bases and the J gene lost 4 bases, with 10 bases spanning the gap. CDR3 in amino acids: CASSISQSDTQYF. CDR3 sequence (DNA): TGTGCCAGCAGCATTAGCCAATCAGATACGCAGTATTTT.

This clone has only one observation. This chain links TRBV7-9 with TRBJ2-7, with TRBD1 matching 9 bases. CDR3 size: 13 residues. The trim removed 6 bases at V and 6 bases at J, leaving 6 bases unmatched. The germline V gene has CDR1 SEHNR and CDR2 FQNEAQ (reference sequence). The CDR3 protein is CASSPGQGGEQYF. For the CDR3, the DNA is TGTGCCAGCAGTCCGGGACAGGGAGGCGAGCAGTACTTC.

CDR3 loop: CASPPTGARYSNQPQHF. In DNA, the CDR3 is TGTGCCAGCCCGCCTACAGGGGCCCGTTACAGCAATCAGCCCCAGCATTTT. This chain joins TRBV28 and TRBJ1-5; TRBD1 agrees at 7 bases. CDR3 length: 17 residues. With V trimmed by 8 bases and J by 1 base, 14 bases remained unmatched. Per germline, CDR1 MDHEN and CDR2 SYDVKM.

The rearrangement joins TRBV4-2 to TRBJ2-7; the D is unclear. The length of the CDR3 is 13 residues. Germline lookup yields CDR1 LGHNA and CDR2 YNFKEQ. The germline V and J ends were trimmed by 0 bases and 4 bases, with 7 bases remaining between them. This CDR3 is CASSQDQEYEQYF. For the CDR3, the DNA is TGTGCCAGCAGCCAAGATCAGGAATACGAGCAGTACTTC.

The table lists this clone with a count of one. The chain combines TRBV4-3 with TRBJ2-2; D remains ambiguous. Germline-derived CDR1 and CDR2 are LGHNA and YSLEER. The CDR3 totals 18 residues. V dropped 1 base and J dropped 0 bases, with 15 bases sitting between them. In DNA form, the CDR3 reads TGCGCCAGCAGCCAAGGTCTTGGGGTAGCTCCGAACACCGGGGAGCTGTTTTTT. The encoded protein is CASSQGLGVAPNTGELFF.

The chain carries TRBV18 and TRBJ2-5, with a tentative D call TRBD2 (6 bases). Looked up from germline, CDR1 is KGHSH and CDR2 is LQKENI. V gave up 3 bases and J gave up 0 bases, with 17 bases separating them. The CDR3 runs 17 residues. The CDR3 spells CASSPSAGRRYQETQYF. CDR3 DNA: TGTGCCAGCTCACCTTCTGCGGGGAGGCGGTACCAAGAGACCCAGTACTTC.

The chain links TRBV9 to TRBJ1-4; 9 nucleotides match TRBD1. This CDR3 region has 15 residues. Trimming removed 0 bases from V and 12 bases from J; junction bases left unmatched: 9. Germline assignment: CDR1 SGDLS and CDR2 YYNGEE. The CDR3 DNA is TGTGCCAGCAGCGTAGGTGTAGGGACAGGGTTCGAACTGTTTTTT. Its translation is CASSVGVGTGFELFF.

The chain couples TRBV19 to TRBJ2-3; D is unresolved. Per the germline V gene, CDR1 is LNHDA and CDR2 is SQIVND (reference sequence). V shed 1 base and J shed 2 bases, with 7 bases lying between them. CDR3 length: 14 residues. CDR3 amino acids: CASSIGAHTDTQYF. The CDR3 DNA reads TGTGCCAGTAGTATAGGAGCTCACACAGATACGCAGTATTTT.

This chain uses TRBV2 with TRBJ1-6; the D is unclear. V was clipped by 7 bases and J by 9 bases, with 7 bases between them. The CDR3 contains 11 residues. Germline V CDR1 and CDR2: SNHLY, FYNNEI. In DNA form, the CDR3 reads TGTGCCAGCACGTACGCTTCACCCCTCCACTTT. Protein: CASTYASPLHF.

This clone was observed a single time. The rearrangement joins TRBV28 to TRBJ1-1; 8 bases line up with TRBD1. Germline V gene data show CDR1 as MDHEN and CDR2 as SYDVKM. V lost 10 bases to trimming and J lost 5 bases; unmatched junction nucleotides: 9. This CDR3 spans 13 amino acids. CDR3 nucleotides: TGTGCCACCATCAGGGGGCGCGGGACTGAAGCTTTCTTT. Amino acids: CATIRGRGTEAFF. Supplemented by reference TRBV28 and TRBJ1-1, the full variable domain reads DVKVTQSSRYLVKRTGEKVFLECVQDMDHENMFWYRQDPGLGLRLIYFSYDVKMKEKGDIPEGYSVSREKKERFSLILESASTNQTSMYLCATIRGRGTEAFFGQGTRLTVV.

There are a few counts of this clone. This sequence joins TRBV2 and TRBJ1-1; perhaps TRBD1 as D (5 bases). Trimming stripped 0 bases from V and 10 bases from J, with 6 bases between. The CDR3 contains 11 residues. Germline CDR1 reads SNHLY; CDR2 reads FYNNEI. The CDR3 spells CASSEAGGAFF. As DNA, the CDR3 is TGTGCCAGCAGTGAAGCTGGGGGAGCTTTCTTT. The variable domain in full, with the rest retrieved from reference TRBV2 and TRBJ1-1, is EPEVTQTPSHQVTQMGQEVILRCVPISNHLYFYWYRQILGQKVEFLVSFYNNEISEKSEIFDDQFSVERPDGSNFTLKIRSTKLEDSAMYFCASSEAGGAFFGQGTRLTVV.